Listed below are T cell receptor beta chains from one sample, sequenced in a study of blood T cell repertoires in COVID-19. This table comes from immunoSEQ multiplex PCR, and its TCRdb copy is limited to in-frame clones, with some not included. Of hundreds of thousands of clones in the sample, 85% to 90% were seen once. The sample taken for sequencing was PBMCs or T cells enriched from blood (not recorded which). These receptors were collected from a woman aged 45-65 years who had recovered from COVID-19. The CDR3 runs from the conserved cysteine through the conserved F or W. The order of the fields is J gene, V gene, clone size, D gene, CDR3 protein, CDR3 DNA. D genes are given only for firm matches. Rows may omit the clone size; those that give it use once, few, many or a size class.

J gene: TRBJ1-2
V gene: TRBV10-3
clone size: once
D gene: .
CDR3 protein: CAISGTGSRGYTF
CDR3 DNA: TGTGCCATCAGTGGTACAGGGTCGCGTGGCTACACCTTC

J gene: TRBJ1-5
V gene: TRBV10-3
clone size: .
D gene: .
CDR3 protein: CAISRDSSNQPQHF
CDR3 DNA: TGTGCCATCAGCAGGGACTCGAGCAATCAGCCCCAGCATTTT

J gene: TRBJ2-1
V gene: TRBV6-4
clone size: .
D gene: .
CDR3 protein: CASSQEVTNEQFF
CDR3 DNA: TGTGCCAGCTCACAAGAAGTAACGAATGAGCAGTTCTTC

J gene: TRBJ2-7
V gene: TRBV18
clone size: .
D gene: .
CDR3 protein: CASSLALGSSYEQYF
CDR3 DNA: TGTGCCAGCTCACTTGCCCTAGGTAGCTCCTACGAGCAGTACTTC

J gene: TRBJ1-1
V gene: TRBV7-2
clone size: .
D gene: TRBD1
CDR3 protein: CASSFPGGTEAFF
CDR3 DNA: TGTGCCAGCAGCTTCCCAGGGGGCACTGAAGCTTTCTTT

J gene: TRBJ2-7
V gene: TRBV2
clone size: .
D gene: .
CDR3 protein: CASSEENEQYF
CDR3 DNA: TGTGCCAGCAGTGAGGAGAACGAGCAGTACTTC

J gene: TRBJ1-4
V gene: TRBV28
clone size: .
D gene: TRBD1
CDR3 protein: CASSSQGANEKLFF
CDR3 DNA: TGTGCCAGCAGTTCCCAGGGGGCTAATGAAAAACTGTTTTTT

J gene: TRBJ2-1
V gene: TRBV6-6
clone size: .
D gene: TRBD2
CDR3 protein: CASRVSGSNNEQFF
CDR3 DNA: TGTGCCAGCAGGGTAAGCGGGAGCAACAATGAGCAGTTCTTC

J gene: TRBJ2-7
V gene: TRBV7-8
clone size: .
D gene: TRBD1
CDR3 protein: CASSPGQGGEQYF
CDR3 DNA: TGTGCCAGCAGCCCGGGACAGGGGGGTGAGCAGTACTTC

J gene: TRBJ2-3
V gene: TRBV28
clone size: .
D gene: TRBD2
CDR3 protein: CASSGGGSTDTQYF
CDR3 DNA: TGTGCCAGCAGTGGGGGGGGGAGCACAGATACGCAGTATTTT

J gene: TRBJ1-1
V gene: TRBV27
clone size: .
D gene: .
CDR3 protein: CASSPPRPGSAFF
CDR3 DNA: TGTGCCAGCAGTCCACCACGACCGGGATCAGCTTTCTTT

J gene: TRBJ2-1
V gene: TRBV27
clone size: .
D gene: .
CDR3 protein: CASWGRGWDNEQFF
CDR3 DNA: TGTGCCAGCTGGGGCAGGGGCTGGGACAATGAGCAGTTCTTC

J gene: TRBJ2-5
V gene: TRBV7-9
clone size: .
D gene: TRBD2
CDR3 protein: CASSLSLPGGYQETQYF
CDR3 DNA: TGTGCCAGCAGCTTAAGCCTTCCGGGAGGGTACCAAGAGACCCAGTACTTC

J gene: TRBJ2-1
V gene: TRBV30
clone size: .
D gene: .
CDR3 protein: CAWSVQVEQFF
CDR3 DNA: TGTGCCTGGAGTGTACAGGTGGAGCAGTTCTTC

J gene: TRBJ2-1
V gene: TRBV9
clone size: once
D gene: .
CDR3 protein: CASSAEGYEQFF
CDR3 DNA: TGTGCCAGCAGCGCGGAGGGTTATGAGCAGTTCTTC

J gene: TRBJ2-2
V gene: TRBV6-4
clone size: .
D gene: TRBD2
CDR3 protein: CASSELAGESGELFF
CDR3 DNA: TGTGCCAGCAGTGAACTAGCGGGAGAATCCGGGGAGCTGTTTTTT

J gene: TRBJ2-2
V gene: TRBV6-5
clone size: .
D gene: TRBD2
CDR3 protein: CASRTGLVSTGELFF
CDR3 DNA: TGTGCCAGCAGAACGGGACTAGTCTCAACCGGGGAGCTGTTTTTT

J gene: TRBJ2-5
V gene: TRBV5-1
clone size: .
D gene: .
CDR3 protein: CASSLAAASQETQYF
CDR3 DNA: TGCGCCAGCAGCTTGGCGGCGGCCAGCCAAGAGACCCAGTACTTC

J gene: TRBJ2-1
V gene: TRBV5-1
clone size: .
D gene: TRBD2
CDR3 protein: CASSPAAGGGNEQFF
CDR3 DNA: TGCGCCAGCAGCCCCGCGGCGGGGGGCGGGAATGAGCAGTTCTTC

J gene: TRBJ2-1
V gene: TRBV27
clone size: .
D gene: TRBD2
CDR3 protein: CASSSLAGGMDEQFF
CDR3 DNA: TGTGCCAGCAGTTCACTAGCGGGAGGGATGGATGAGCAGTTCTTC

J gene: TRBJ2-6
V gene: TRBV28
clone size: .
D gene: .
CDR3 protein: CASSLAARGSGANVLTF
CDR3 DNA: TGTGCCAGCAGTTTAGCCGCTAGGGGCTCTGGGGCCAACGTCCTGACTTTC

J gene: TRBJ2-4
V gene: TRBV10-3
clone size: .
D gene: .
CDR3 protein: CAISEIANIQYF
CDR3 DNA: TGTGCCATCAGTGAAATAGCAAACATTCAGTACTTC

J gene: TRBJ1-2
V gene: TRBV4-2
clone size: .
D gene: .
CDR3 protein: CASSQEGGPLGYTF
CDR3 DNA: TGTGCCAGCAGCCAAGAGGGGGGGCCGCTGGGCTACACCTTC

J gene: TRBJ2-5
V gene: TRBV6-5
clone size: .
D gene: .
CDR3 protein: CASSYFPGETQYF
CDR3 DNA: TGTGCCAGCAGTTATTTCCCGGGAGAGACCCAGTACTTC

J gene: TRBJ2-7
V gene: TRBV5-4
clone size: .
D gene: .
CDR3 protein: CASSSVDRTHEQYF
CDR3 DNA: TGTGCCAGCAGCTCCGTTGACAGGACTCACGAGCAGTACTTC

J gene: TRBJ1-2
V gene: TRBV27
clone size: few
D gene: TRBD1
CDR3 protein: CASGDRESYGYTF
CDR3 DNA: TGTGCCAGCGGAGACAGGGAAAGCTATGGCTACACCTTC

J gene: TRBJ2-3
V gene: TRBV18
clone size: once
D gene: TRBD2
CDR3 protein: CASSPRSSGGGTDTQYF
CDR3 DNA: TGTGCCAGCTCACCACGGTCTAGCGGGGGGGGCACAGATACGCAGTATTTT

J gene: TRBJ2-3
V gene: TRBV18
clone size: once
D gene: .
CDR3 protein: CASSQNRDNTQYF
CDR3 DNA: TGTGCCAGCTCACAAAACCGGGACAATACGCAGTATTTT

J gene: TRBJ2-1
V gene: TRBV7-6
clone size: .
D gene: .
CDR3 protein: CASSLGTVAYNEQFF
CDR3 DNA: TGTGCCAGCAGCCTGGGGACTGTAGCCTACAATGAGCAGTTCTTC

J gene: TRBJ2-1
V gene: TRBV5-1
clone size: .
D gene: TRBD1
CDR3 protein: CASSLEGTGIDEQFF
CDR3 DNA: TGCGCCAGCAGCTTGGAAGGGACAGGGATCGATGAGCAGTTCTTC

J gene: TRBJ1-5
V gene: TRBV27
clone size: .
D gene: TRBD1
CDR3 protein: CASSRDRGGQPQHF
CDR3 DNA: TGTGCCAGCAGTAGGGACAGGGGCGGACAGCCCCAGCATTTT

J gene: TRBJ1-5
V gene: TRBV2
clone size: few
D gene: .
CDR3 protein: CASTATAYSNQPQHF
CDR3 DNA: TGTGCCAGCACCGCGACAGCTTATAGCAATCAGCCCCAGCATTTT